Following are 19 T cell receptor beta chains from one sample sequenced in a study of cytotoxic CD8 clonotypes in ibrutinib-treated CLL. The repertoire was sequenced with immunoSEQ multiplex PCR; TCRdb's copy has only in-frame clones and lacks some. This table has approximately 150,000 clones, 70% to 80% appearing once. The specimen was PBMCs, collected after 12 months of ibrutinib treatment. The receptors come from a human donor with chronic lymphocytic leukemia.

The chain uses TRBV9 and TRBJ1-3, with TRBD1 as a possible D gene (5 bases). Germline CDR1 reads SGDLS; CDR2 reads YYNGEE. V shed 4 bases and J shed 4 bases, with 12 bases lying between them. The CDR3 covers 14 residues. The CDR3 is CASSPRVDGNTIYF. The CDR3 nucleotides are TGTGCCAGCAGCCCCAGGGTTGACGGAAACACCATATATTTT.

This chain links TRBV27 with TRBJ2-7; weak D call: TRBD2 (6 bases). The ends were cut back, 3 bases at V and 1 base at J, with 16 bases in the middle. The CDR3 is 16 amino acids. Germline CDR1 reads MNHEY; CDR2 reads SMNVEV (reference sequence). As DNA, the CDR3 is TGTGCCAGCAGTTTCTCTCCGGGACTGTCTTCCTACGAGCAGTACTTC. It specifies CASSFSPGLSSYEQYF.

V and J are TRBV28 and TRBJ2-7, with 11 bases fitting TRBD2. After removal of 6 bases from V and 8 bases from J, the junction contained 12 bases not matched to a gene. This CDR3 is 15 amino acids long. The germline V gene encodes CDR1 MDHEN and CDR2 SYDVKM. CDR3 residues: CASRQVASGGRQQYF. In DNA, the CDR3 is TGTGCCAGCAGGCAGGTGGCTAGCGGGGGGAGGCAGCAGTACTTC.

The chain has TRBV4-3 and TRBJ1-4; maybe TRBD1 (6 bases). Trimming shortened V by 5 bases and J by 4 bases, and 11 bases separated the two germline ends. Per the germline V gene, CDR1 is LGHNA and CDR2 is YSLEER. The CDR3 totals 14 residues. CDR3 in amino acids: CASSEGHYNEKLFF. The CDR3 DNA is TGCGCCAGCAGCGAGGGACATTATAATGAAAAACTGTTTTTT.

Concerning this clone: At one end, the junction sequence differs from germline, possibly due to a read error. In DNA form, the CDR3 reads TGTGCTAGCAGCTTCTCAGGGGGCGCGGGATACAATGAGCAGTTCTTC. Protein: CASSFSGGAGYNEQFF. This chain joins TRBV7-7 and TRBJ2-1; TRBD1 agrees at 8 bases. The germline V gene has CDR1 SSHAT and CDR2 FNYEAQ (reference sequence). The CDR3 is 16 amino acids.

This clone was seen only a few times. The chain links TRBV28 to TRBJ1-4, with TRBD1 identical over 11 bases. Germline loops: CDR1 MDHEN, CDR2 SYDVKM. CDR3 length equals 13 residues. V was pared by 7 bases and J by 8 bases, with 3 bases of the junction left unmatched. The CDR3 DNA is TGTGCCAGCAACCGGGACAGGGGGGAAAAACTGTTTTTT. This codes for CASNRDRGEKLFF.

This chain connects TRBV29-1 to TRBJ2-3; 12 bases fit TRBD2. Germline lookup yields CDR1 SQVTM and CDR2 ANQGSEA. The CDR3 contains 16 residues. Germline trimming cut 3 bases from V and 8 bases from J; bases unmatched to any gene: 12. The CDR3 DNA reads TGCAGCGTTGACCTAGCGGGGGGGCGGCCCTTAGGTACGCAGTATTTT. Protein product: CSVDLAGGRPLGTQYF.

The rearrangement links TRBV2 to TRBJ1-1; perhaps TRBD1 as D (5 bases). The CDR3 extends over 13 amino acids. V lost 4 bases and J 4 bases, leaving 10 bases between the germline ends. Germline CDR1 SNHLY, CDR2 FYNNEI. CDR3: CASSGGRGTEAFF. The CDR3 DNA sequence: TGTGCCAGCAGTGGGGGCCGGGGCACTGAAGCTTTCTTT.

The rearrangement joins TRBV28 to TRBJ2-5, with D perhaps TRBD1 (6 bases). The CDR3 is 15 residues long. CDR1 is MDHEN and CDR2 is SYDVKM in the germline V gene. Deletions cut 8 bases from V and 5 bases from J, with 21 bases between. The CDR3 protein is CASQPTIGGAETQYF. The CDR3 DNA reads TGTGCCAGCCAACCGACGATTGGGGGCGCCGAGACCCAGTACTTC.

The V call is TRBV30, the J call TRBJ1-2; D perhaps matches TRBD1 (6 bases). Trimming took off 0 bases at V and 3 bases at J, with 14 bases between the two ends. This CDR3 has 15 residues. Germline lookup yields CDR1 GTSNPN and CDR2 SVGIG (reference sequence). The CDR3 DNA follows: TGTGCCTGGAGTGTACAGGGACGGCAAGACTATGGCTACACCTTC. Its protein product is CAWSVQGRQDYGYTF.

The CDR3 nucleotides read TGTGCCAGCAGCTTCAGACAGGGGGCGCTTCCCCTTTACGAGCAGTACTTC. Translated: CASSFRQGALPLYEQYF. The chain employs TRBV5-6 and TRBJ2-7; TRBD1 matches 10 bases. Germline V gives CDR1 SGHDT, CDR2 YYEEEE. Germline trimming cut 2 bases from V and 4 bases from J; bases unmatched to any gene: 12. The CDR3 totals 17 residues.

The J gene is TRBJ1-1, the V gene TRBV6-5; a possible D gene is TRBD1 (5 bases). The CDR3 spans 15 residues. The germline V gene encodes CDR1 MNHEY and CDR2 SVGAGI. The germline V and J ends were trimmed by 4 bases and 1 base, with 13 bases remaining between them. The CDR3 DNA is TGTGCCAGCAGTTTCTCGGGGAGGGGGAACACTGAAGCTTTCTTT. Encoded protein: CASSFSGRGNTEAFF.

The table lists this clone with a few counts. CDR3 in amino acids: CASSQRTGSSYEQYF. As DNA, the CDR3 is TGCGCCAGCAGCCAACGGACAGGGAGCTCCTACGAGCAGTACTTC. The chain combines TRBV4-3 with TRBJ2-7; 8 bases agree with TRBD1. The CDR3 is 15 residues long. With V trimmed by 2 bases and J by 0 bases, 3 bases remained unmatched. The germline CDR1 and CDR2 sequences are LGHNA and YSLEER.

CDR3 residues: CASSLMQGPYEQYF. In nucleotides, the CDR3 is TGTGCCAGCAGCTTAATGCAGGGTCCCTACGAGCAGTACTTC. The chain employs TRBV7-3 and TRBJ2-7; the D gene is possibly TRBD1 (5 bases). Trimming took 1 base from V and 2 from J, leaving 9 bases between them. In germline, CDR1 is SGHTA, CDR2 FQGTGA. This CDR3 has 14 amino acids.

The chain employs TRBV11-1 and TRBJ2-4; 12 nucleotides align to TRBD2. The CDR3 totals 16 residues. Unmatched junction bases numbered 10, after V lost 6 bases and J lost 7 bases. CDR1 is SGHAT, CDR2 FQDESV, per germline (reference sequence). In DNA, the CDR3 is TGTGCCAGCAGTCGGACGACTAGCGGGAGTAGGAACATTCAGTACTTC. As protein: CASSRTTSGSRNIQYF.

CDR3 sequence: CASSRDSKNEQFF. DNA for the CDR3: TGTGCCAGCAGCAGGGACAGCAAGAATGAGCAGTTCTTC. V is TRBV6-4 and J is TRBJ2-1; 7 positions agree with TRBD1. The CDR3 has 13 amino acids. The ends lost 6 bases at V and 7 bases at J; junction bases unmatched: 6. Germline assignment: CDR1 MRHNA and CDR2 SNTAGT.

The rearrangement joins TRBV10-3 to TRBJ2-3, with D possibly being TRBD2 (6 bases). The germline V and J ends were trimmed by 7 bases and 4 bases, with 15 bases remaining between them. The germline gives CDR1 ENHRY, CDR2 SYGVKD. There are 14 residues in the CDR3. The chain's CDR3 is CAINVGGFADTQYF. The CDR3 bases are TGTGCCATCAATGTCGGGGGTTTCGCAGATACGCAGTATTTT.

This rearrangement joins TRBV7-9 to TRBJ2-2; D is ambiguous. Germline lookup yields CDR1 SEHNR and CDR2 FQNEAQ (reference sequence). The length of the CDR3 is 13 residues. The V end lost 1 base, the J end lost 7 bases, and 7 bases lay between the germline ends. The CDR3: CASSLGTLGELFF. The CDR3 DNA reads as TGTGCCAGCAGCTTAGGCACCCTCGGGGAGCTGTTTTTT.

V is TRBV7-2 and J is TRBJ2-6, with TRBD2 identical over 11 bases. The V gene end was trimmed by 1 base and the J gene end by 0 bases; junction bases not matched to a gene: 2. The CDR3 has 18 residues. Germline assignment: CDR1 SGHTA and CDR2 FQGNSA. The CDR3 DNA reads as TGTGCCAGCAGCTTAGTTGGACTAGCGGGCTCTGGGGCCAACGTCCTGACTTTC. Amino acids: CASSLVGLAGSGANVLTF.